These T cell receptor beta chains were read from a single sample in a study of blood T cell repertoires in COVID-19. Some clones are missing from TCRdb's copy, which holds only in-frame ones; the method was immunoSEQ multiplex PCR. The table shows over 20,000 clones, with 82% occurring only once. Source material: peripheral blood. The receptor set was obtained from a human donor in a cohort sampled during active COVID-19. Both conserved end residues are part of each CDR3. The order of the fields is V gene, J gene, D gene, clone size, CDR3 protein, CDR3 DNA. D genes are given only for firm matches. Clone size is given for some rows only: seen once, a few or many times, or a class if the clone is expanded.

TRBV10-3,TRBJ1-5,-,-,CAISEGAQNQPQHF,TGTGCCATCAGTGAGGGGGCGCAAAATCAGCCCCAGCATTTT
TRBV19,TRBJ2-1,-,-,CASSIRTVNEQFF,TGTGCCAGTAGTATACGGACAGTTAATGAGCAGTTCTTC
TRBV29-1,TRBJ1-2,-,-,CSVDQDSGYGYTF,TGCAGCGTTGATCAGGATTCTGGCTATGGCTACACCTTC
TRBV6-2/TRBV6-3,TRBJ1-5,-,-,CASSSLTGGSNQPQHF,TGTGCCAGCAGTTCTTTGACGGGGGGCAGCAATCAGCCCCAGCATTTT
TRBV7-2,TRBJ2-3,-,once,CASTLGGNTDTQYF,TGTGCCAGCACCCTAGGAGGGAACACAGATACGCAGTATTTT
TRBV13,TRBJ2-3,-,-,CASSLIPGADTQYF,TGTGCCAGCAGCTTAATTCCGGGGGCAGATACGCAGTATTTT
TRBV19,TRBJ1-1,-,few,CASTALNTEAFF,TGTGCCAGTACCGCGCTAAACACTGAAGCTTTCTTT
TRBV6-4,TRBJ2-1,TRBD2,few,CASKKTSLDNEQFF,TGTGCCAGCAAAAAGACTAGCCTGGACAATGAGCAGTTCTTC
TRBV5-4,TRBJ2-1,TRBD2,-,CASSFALSSGSYNEQFF,TGTGCCAGCAGCTTTGCTCTATCTAGCGGTTCCTACAATGAGCAGTTCTTC
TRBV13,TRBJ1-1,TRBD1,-,CASSLRPGGTEAFF,TGTGCCAGCAGCTTAAGACCAGGGGGCACTGAAGCTTTCTTT
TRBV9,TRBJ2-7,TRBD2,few,CASSVGTSGSYEQYF,TGTGCCAGCAGCGTAGGCACTAGCGGATCCTACGAGCAGTACTTC
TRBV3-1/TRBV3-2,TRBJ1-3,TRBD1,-,CASSQGDRTGNTIYF,TGTGCCAGCAGCCAGGGGGACAGGACTGGAAACACCATATATTTT
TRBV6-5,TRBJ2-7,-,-,CATFLDGVHEQYF,TGTGCCACCTTCCTTGACGGAGTCCACGAGCAGTACTTC
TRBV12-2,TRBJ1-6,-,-,CASRLPPGLAHSPLHF,TGTGCAAGTCGCTTACCTCCGGGACTGGCACATTCACCCCTCCACTTT
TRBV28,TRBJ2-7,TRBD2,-,CASNRVGTSAYEQYF,TGTGCCAGCAACCGGGTGGGGACTAGCGCCTACGAGCAGTACTTC
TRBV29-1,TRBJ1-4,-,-,CSVEDSEKLFF,TGCAGCGTTGAAGATTCGGAAAAACTGTTTTTT
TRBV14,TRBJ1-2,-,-,CASSQDRGYGYTF,TGTGCCAGCAGCCAAGATAGAGGATATGGCTACACCTTC
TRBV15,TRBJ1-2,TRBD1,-,CATSSGDSRGYTF,TGTGCCACCAGCAGCGGGGACAGTCGCGGCTACACCTTC
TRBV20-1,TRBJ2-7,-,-,CSAPTSYEQYF,TGCAGTGCCCCTACTAGTTACGAGCAGTACTTC
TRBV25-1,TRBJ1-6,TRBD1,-,CASRGQASSYNSPLHF,TGTGCCAGCAGGGGACAGGCCAGCTCCTATAATTCACCCCTCCACTTT
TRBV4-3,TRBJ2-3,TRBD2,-,CASSQDRGGTGFSGATDTQYF,TGCGCCAGCAGCCAAGATCGGGGGGGGACTGGGTTCTCCGGGGCCACAGATACGCAGTATTTT
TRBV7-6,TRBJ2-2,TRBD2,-,CASSLTSGGAVGELFF,TGTGCCAGCAGCCTAACTAGCGGGGGGGCCGTCGGGGAGCTGTTTTTT
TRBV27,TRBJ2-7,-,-,CASSLPTQPYEQYF,TGTGCCAGCAGTTTACCGACACAGCCCTACGAGCAGTACTTC
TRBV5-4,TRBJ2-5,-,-,CASSLVGVQETQYF,TGTGCCAGCAGCTTGGTAGGGGTTCAGGAGACCCAGTACTTC
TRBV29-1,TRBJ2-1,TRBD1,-,CSGKGQGLREQFF,TGCAGCGGAAAGGGACAGGGTCTTCGTGAGCAGTTCTTC
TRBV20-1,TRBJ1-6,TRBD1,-,CSASRTGGTDSPLHF,TGCAGTGCTAGTAGGACAGGGGGCACGGATTCACCCCTCCACTTT
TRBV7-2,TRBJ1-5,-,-,CASSSPQDNQPQHF,TGTGCCAGCAGCTCCCCCCAGGACAATCAGCCCCAGCATTTT
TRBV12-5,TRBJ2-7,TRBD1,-,CASGSGTGFYEQYF,TGTGCTAGTGGTTCGGGGACAGGATTCTACGAGCAGTACTTC
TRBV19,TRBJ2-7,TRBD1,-,CASSIRDRGGPYEQYF,TGTGCCAGTAGTATACGGGACAGGGGGGGTCCCTACGAGCAGTACTTC
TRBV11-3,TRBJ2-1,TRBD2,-,CASSLTGLASNEQFF,TGTGCCAGCAGCTTAACGGGACTAGCGTCTAATGAGCAGTTCTTC
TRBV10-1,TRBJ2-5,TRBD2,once,CASSDKREGFRGETQYF,TGCGCCAGCAGTGATAAGCGGGAGGGATTCAGAGGGGAGACCCAGTACTTC
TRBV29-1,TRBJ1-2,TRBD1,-,CSVRTGENYGYTF,TGCAGCGTCCGGACAGGGGAGAACTATGGCTACACCTTC
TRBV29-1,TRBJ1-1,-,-,CSVTQNGAFF,TGCAGCGTCACTCAAAACGGGGCTTTCTTT
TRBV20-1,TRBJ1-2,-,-,CSAKGQPYPF,TGCAGTGCTAAAGGACAGCCCTATCCCTTC
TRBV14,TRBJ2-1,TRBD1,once,CASSQARTGGKQFF,TGTGCCAGCAGCCAAGCTAGGACAGGGGGCAAGCAGTTCTTC
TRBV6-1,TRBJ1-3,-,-,CASSGLRLGSGNTIYF,TGTGCCAGCAGTGGATTAAGACTCGGCTCTGGAAACACCATATATTTT
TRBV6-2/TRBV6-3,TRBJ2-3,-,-,CASSRDSSTDTQYF,TGTGCCAGCAGCAGGGACTCTAGCACAGATACGCAGTATTTT
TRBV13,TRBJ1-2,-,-,CASSPSGLDGYTF,TGTGCCAGCAGCCCGTCGGGACTAGATGGCTACACCTTC
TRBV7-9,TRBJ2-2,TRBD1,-,CASKQEGQGAAGELFF,TGTGCCAGCAAGCAGGAGGGACAGGGGGCAGCCGGGGAGCTGTTTTTT
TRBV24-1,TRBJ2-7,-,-,CATSGAGRNEQYF,TGTGCCACCAGTGGCGCCGGTCGAAACGAGCAGTACTTC
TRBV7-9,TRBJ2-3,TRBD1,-,CASSDKDRGPIRIF,TGTGCCAGCAGCGATAAAGACAGGGGGCCCATAAGAATATTT
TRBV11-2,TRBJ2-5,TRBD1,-,CASSKSTGTGARETQYF,TGTGCCAGCAGTAAGTCGACCGGGACAGGGGCTCGAGAGACCCAGTACTTC
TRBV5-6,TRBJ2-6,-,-,CASSYIDRSGANVLTF,TGTGCCAGCAGTTACATCGACAGGTCTGGGGCCAACGTCCTGACTTTC
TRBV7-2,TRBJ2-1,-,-,CASSFSGLHNEQFF,TGTGCCAGCAGCTTTAGCGGCCTCCACAATGAGCAGTTCTTC
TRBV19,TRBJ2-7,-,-,CASSMGRRGSYEQYF,TGTGCCAGTAGTATGGGAAGACGGGGCTCCTACGAGCAGTACTTC
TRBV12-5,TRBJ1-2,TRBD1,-,CASSAGQGLYGYTF,TGTGCTAGTAGTGCCGGACAGGGCCTCTATGGCTACACCTTC
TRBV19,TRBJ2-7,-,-,CASKTGSGTYEQYF,TGTGCCAGTAAAACGGGTTCGGGGACCTACGAGCAGTACTTC
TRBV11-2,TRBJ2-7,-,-,CASSLGVSYEQYF,TGTGCCAGCAGCTTAGGAGTATCATACGAGCAGTACTTC
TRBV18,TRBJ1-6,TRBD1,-,CASSQETGPNNSPLHF,TGTGCCAGCTCACAGGAGACAGGGCCCAATAATTCACCCCTCCACTTT
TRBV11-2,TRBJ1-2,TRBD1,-,CASSLAGGYGYTF,TGTGCCAGCAGCTTAGCAGGGGGGTATGGCTACACCTTC
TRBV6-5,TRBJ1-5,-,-,CASRDRGAGNQPQHF,TGTGCCAGCAGGGACCGGGGGGCGGGCAATCAGCCCCAGCATTTT
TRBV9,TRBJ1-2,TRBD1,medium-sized,CASSLGQGAGYTF,TGTGCCAGCAGTCTCGGACAGGGGGCTGGCTACACCTTC
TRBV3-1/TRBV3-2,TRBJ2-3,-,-,CASSQGGGTDTQYF,TGTGCCAGCAGCCAGGGGGGAGGCACAGATACGCAGTATTTT